Shown below are 12 T cell receptor beta chains from a single sample sequenced in a study of Ad26.COV2.S vaccination and SARS-CoV-2 variants. Some clones are missing from TCRdb's copy, which holds only in-frame ones; the method was immunoSEQ multiplex PCR. The top ten hold less than 5.5% of the sample, which has about 440,000 clones, roughly 88% seen once. Sample treatment: 15 to 20 received Ad26.COV2.S at low or high dose, single or two shots; five or six received placebo; per-sample allocation not given. Sampling took place 63 days after the first vaccine or placebo injection. The sample was peripheral blood, taken in a trial of Ad26.COV2.S vaccine versus placebo. All receptors come from a person between 18 and 65 years old who received the Ad26.COV2.S COVID-19 vaccine or a placebo.

The gene calls are TRBV12-3 or TRBV12-4 and TRBJ2-7; D is unclear. CDR3 length: 13 residues. With 3 bases removed from V and 0 bases from J, the gap between germline ends came to 6 bases. The CDR3 protein is CASSFGASYEQYF. The CDR3, as DNA: TGTGCCAGCAGTTTCGGCGCCTCCTACGAGCAGTACTTC.

The chain joins TRBV7-8 to TRBJ1-5; D ambiguous. Germline loops: CDR1 SGHVS, CDR2 FQNEAQ. The V end lost 7 bases, the J end lost 3 bases, and 16 bases lay between the germline ends. CDR3 length: 15 residues. In DNA, the CDR3 is TGTGCCAGCACCAATAGCGGGCTCTACAATCAGCCCCAGCATTTT. Translating gives CASTNSGLYNQPQHF.

The chain couples TRBV6-4 to TRBJ2-2; D not resolved. Germline V lookup: CDR1 MRHNA, CDR2 SNTAGT. The CDR3 runs 13 residues. The V end was cut by 0 bases, the J end by 4 bases, with 3 bases between. For the CDR3, the DNA is TGTGCCAGCAGTGACTCTAGCACCGGGGAGCTGTTTTTT. Protein sequence: CASSDSSTGELFF.

V is TRBV5-6 and J is TRBJ2-5, with D possibly being TRBD2 (7 bases). Germline CDR1 and CDR2: SGHDT and YYEEEE. V lost 2 bases and J 4 bases, leaving 15 bases between the germline ends. The CDR3 length is 15 residues. CDR3 protein: CASSFFVGGGETQYF. DNA for the CDR3: TGTGCCAGCAGCTTCTTCGTGGGAGGGGGAGAGACCCAGTACTTC.

V gene TRBV7-9 combines with J gene TRBJ2-1, with 11 positions matching TRBD2. Germline V gene lookup returns CDR1 SEHNR and CDR2 FQNEAQ (reference sequence). Trimming at V came to 0 bases and at J to 3 bases, leaving 4 bases not matched to a gene. The CDR3 is 17 amino acids. This CDR3 is CASSLALAGGGYNEQFF. In DNA form, the CDR3 reads TGTGCCAGCAGCTTAGCCCTAGCGGGAGGCGGCTACAATGAGCAGTTCTTC.

The CDR3 DNA reads TGTGCCAACGCCGGGACAGGGAACTCTGGGGCCAACGTCCTGACTTTC. Its protein product is CANAGTGNSGANVLTF. The chain couples TRBV6-6 to TRBJ2-6, with 9 positions matching TRBD1. Germline-derived CDR1 and CDR2 are MNHNY and SVGAGI (reference sequence). This CDR3 is built from 16 residues. Trimming cost V 10 bases and J 0 bases; bases outside gene matches: 7.

V is TRBV7-8 and J is TRBJ2-3; D might be TRBD1 (6 bases). Trimming pared 1 base from V and 1 base from J, leaving 9 bases between. Germline V gene sequence: CDR1 SGHVS, CDR2 FQNEAQ. The length of the CDR3 is 15 residues. In nucleotides, the CDR3 is TGTGCCAGCAGCTTAGGGACAGAGCGCACAGATACGCAGTATTTT. This codes for CASSLGTERTDTQYF.

The chain recombines TRBV6-1 with TRBJ2-7; no reliable D call. This CDR3 has 15 amino acids. V dropped 0 bases and J dropped 5 bases, with 14 bases sitting between them. CDR1 and CDR2 from the germline V gene are MNHNS and SASEGT. CDR3 sequence (DNA): TGTGCCAGCAGTGAAGCGTACAGACTCACGGACGAGCAGTACTTC. Amino acids: CASSEAYRLTDEQYF.

CDR3 sequence: CASSPVRSYNEQFF. Here the CDR3 DNA reads TGTGCCAGCAGCCCCGTTCGCTCCTACAATGAGCAGTTCTTC. The V and J genes are TRBV11-3 and TRBJ2-1; D not certain. The CDR3 loop spans 14 amino acids. Germline CDR1 is SGHNT and CDR2 is YENEEA. V lost 5 bases to trimming and J lost 0 bases, with 8 bases between them.

This clone was picked up one time. This chain links TRBV28 with TRBJ2-7; perhaps TRBD1 as D (7 bases). The germline gives CDR1 MDHEN, CDR2 SYDVKM. The ends were cut back, 3 bases at V and 0 bases at J, with 12 bases in the middle. This CDR3 region has 15 residues. The CDR3 DNA follows: TGTGCCAGCAGTTTCCCGCAGGGGGGCTCCTACGAGCAGTACTTC. It encodes CASSFPQGGSYEQYF.

The V call is TRBV11-2, the J call TRBJ2-7; 11 bases fit TRBD2. Germline loops: CDR1 SGHAT, CDR2 FQNNGV. J was trimmed by 1 base and V by 5 bases; bases with no gene match: 13. The CDR3 consists of 18 residues. The CDR3 DNA sequence: TGTGCCAGCAGCCGGGGTGGGGTAGCGGGAGGGATTTCCTACGAGCAGTACTTC. It translates to CASSRGGVAGGISYEQYF.

The CDR3 protein is CASSLAREKGLGVWYEQYF. In DNA, the CDR3 is TGTGCCAGCAGCTTAGCCCGGGAGAAGGGGCTGGGGGTTTGGTACGAGCAGTACTTC. This sequence joins TRBV7-8 and TRBJ2-7; D possibly corresponds to TRBD2 (6 bases). Germline V gene sequence: CDR1 SGHVS, CDR2 FQNEAQ. V lost 0 bases and J lost 4, with 25 bases in between. CDR3 length: 19 residues.